Reported below is one TCR beta chain. Its recognized antigen is unknown. Base qualities were left out, and no much larger clone turns up one base away. The sample originates from a study of Ad26.COV2.S vaccination and SARS-CoV-2 variants (dated by TCRdb to the early 2020s). Study-wide context: Donors in the vaccine arm were drawn from COV1001, a phase I-IIa trial of Ad26.COV2.S in healthy adults that was multicentre, randomized, double-blind and placebo-controlled. Ad26.COV2.S was given intramuscularly at 5x10^10 or 1x10^11 viral particles, as a single shot or as two shots 56 days apart. TCRbeta repertoire sequencing served as the tool for gauging how specific and how broad the SARS-CoV-2-reactive T cell receptors were following Ad26.COV2.S vaccination. A total of 32 samples were included in the TCR-sequenced set, comprising around 19 Ad26.COV2.S vaccine recipients, 5 placebo recipients and 8 SARS-CoV-2 convalescent individuals. Trial participants were randomized into five groups of five, in which low-dose or high-dose Ad26.COV2.S was given once or twice, or placebo was given on both occasions. Investigators did not know the trial group allocation while performing experiments and assessing outcomes. General findings and caveats noted by the study authors: It was noted by the authors that total T cell responses may have been underestimated by the TCR breadth and depth analyses. Vaccine and placebo recipients had similar non-spike TCR breadth, a finding consistent with the vaccine containing only spike. After vaccination, spike-specific CD8+ and CD4+ T cell responses were reported to show substantial breadth. Spike-specific TCR breadth was higher in Ad26.COV2.S recipients than in placebo recipients (P = 0.0014). The study was not powered for comparison of responses between vaccine doses or regimens.

The immunoSEQ Assay was the method used to sequence TCRbeta CDR3 regions. After extraction, genomic DNA underwent amplification by bias-controlled multiplex PCR, followed by high-throughput sequencing. The original pipeline was this. To quantify the absolute abundance of each unique TCRbeta CDR3 region, sequences were collapsed and filtered. Usable DNA was measured by amplifying reference genes present in all nucleated cells, and TCRbeta template counts were normalized to that usable DNA to estimate T cell fraction. Repertoire TCRs were annotated as SARS-CoV-2-specific by exact matching of V gene, CDR3 amino acid sequence and J gene to a known reactive TCR set. The reference SARS-CoV-2 TCR set came from MIRA and was filtered for enrichment in COVID-19-positive ImmuneCODE repertoires, removing public or cross-reactive TCRs. Drawing on the MIRA antigens, annotated TCRs were analysed further at the level of specific ORF or position within ORF. Depth was the summed frequency of annotated unique rearrangements, while breadth was defined as annotated unique rearrangements over total unique productive rearrangements. Two-sided Wilcoxon rank-sum tests were applied when comparing TCR breadth between groups. This immuneACCESS table, as held by TCRdb, lists in-frame sequences with V and J called but not all clones. Of the missing ones, under half trace to an unresolved V gene in checked studies; the others have no known cause. V and J calls and clone size are those listed in that table; D and trimming were worked out from the DNA. This sample has some 410,000 clones in its table, and 80% to 95% of those were observed once. The biggest ten clones account for around 1.8% of the sample.

What this sample's treatment or condition label stands for: 15 to 20 received Ad26.COV2.S at low or high dose, single or two shots; 5 received placebo; per-sample allocation not given. Repertoires of vaccine and placebo recipients were sequenced from samples taken on day 63 after the first injection. Between 29 July and 7 August 2020, Cohort 1b enrolled approximately 26 adults aged 18-55 years at one site in Boston, USA. Ad26.COV2.S was a replication-incompetent adenovirus type 26 vector that expressed a prefusion-stabilized SARS-CoV-2 spike protein derived from the original Wuhan strain. This receptor was obtained from a person aged 18-65 years who received the Ad26.COV2.S COVID-19 vaccine or a placebo. The sample here was peripheral blood, taken in a trial of Ad26.COV2.S vaccine versus placebo.

The CDR3 region reads CASSPGPGGRSGNTIYF. The DNA reads as follows: TGTGCCAGCAGCCCTGGTCCAGGCGGTCGCTCTGGAAACACCATATATTTT. The sequence joins TRBV7-2 to TRBJ1-3; the D gene cannot be named for sure. The CDR3 sequence holds 17 residues, the cysteine and phenylalanine included. Solely the CDR3 DNA is kept, with 51 bases framed from the first base. The germline V gene yields SGHTA for CDR1 and FQGNSA for CDR2. Trimming takes 5 bases from V and 0 bases from J, and the germline ends sit 17 bases apart.